A single sample gave rise to the 28 T cell receptor beta chains below, sequenced in a study of T cells in Graves' hyperthyroidism and ophthalmopathy. Template material for amplifying TCR beta CDR3 regions consisted of RNA transcripts. Initially, a first-round RT-PCR of the TCR CDR3 employed the HTBI primer set. TCRdb reprocessed the multiplex PCR reads via MiXCR and lists one record per CDR3 protein. The data contain hundreds of thousands of distinct CDR3 sequences, over 15% of them singletons. Material: blood. The receptors were gathered from a woman between 18 and 29 years old with Graves' hyperthyroidism.

This clonotype has a count of ten or more. The chain recombines TRBV6-6 with TRBJ2-7; unclear D gene. Germline V gene lookup returns CDR1 MNHNY and CDR2 SVGAGI (reference sequence). The CDR3 spans 14 residues. V was trimmed by 0 bases and J by 3 bases, leaving 9 bases between them. For the CDR3, the DNA is TGTGCCAGCAGTTACTCGAAAATAGTCTACGAGCAGTACTTC. Encoded protein: CASSYSKIVYEQYF.

The CDR3 region has the DNA TGTGCCAGCAGCTTGGCGCTGGTATCGGATGGCTACACCTTC. Its translation is CASSLALVSDGYTF. The genes are TRBV5-6 and TRBJ1-2; D unresolved. Germline CDR1 reads SGHDT; CDR2 reads YYEEEE. This CDR3 spans 14 amino acids. V dropped 0 bases and J dropped 6 bases, with 12 bases sitting between them.

The rearrangement joins TRBV5-1 to TRBJ2-4; 13 nucleotides align to TRBD2. Per germline, CDR1 SGHRS and CDR2 YFSETQ. The length of the CDR3 is 13 residues. V dropped 4 bases and J dropped 14; count of bases not matched to a gene: 6. The CDR3 sequence: CASSPGLAGVEYF. The CDR3 DNA sequence: TGCGCCAGCAGCCCCGGACTAGCGGGGGTTGAGTACTTC.

This clonotype has a handful of counts. The rearrangement uses TRBV4-2 and TRBJ1-3; D not certain. Per the germline V gene, CDR1 is LGHNA and CDR2 is YNFKEQ. Between the trimmed V and J ends, which lost 1 base and 2 bases, there was a span of 12 bases. The CDR3 length is 16 residues. This CDR3 reads CASSQGLGGAGNTIYF. The CDR3 DNA is TGTGCCAGCAGCCAAGGGCTGGGAGGTGCTGGAAACACCATATATTTT.

This chain uses TRBV7-2 with TRBJ2-6; D not resolved. V lost 5 bases and J lost 0, with 14 bases in between. From germline, CDR1 is SGHTA and CDR2 FQGNSA. The CDR3 is made up of 17 amino acids. The CDR3 loop is CASSTRARFSGANVLTF. The DNA of the CDR3 is TGTGCCAGCAGCACCCGGGCGAGGTTCTCTGGGGCCAACGTCCTGACTTTC.

The V gene is TRBV27, the J gene TRBJ2-4; D gene unclear. The CDR3 covers 15 residues. Trimming pared 3 bases from V and 0 bases from J, leaving 9 bases between. CDR1 and CDR2 from the germline V gene are MNHEY and SMNVEV (reference sequence). CDR3 coding DNA: TGTGCCAGCAGTTTGACGCTGCTAGCCAAAAACATTCAGTACTTC. It is translated as CASSLTLLAKNIQYF.

The table lists this clonotype with a few counts. This chain uses TRBV24-1 with TRBJ2-1; TRBD2 is a possible D gene (6 bases). The V and J ends lost 0 bases and 10 bases respectively, with 12 bases between them. The CDR3 runs 14 residues. Per the germline V gene, CDR1 is KGHDR and CDR2 is SFDVKD. This CDR3 reads CATSDLLASGEQFF. The CDR3 DNA follows: TGTGCCACCAGTGATTTGTTGGCAAGCGGGGAGCAGTTCTTC.

The chain joins TRBV4-3 to TRBJ1-4; 7 bases line up with TRBD1. Trimming removed 6 bases from V and 0 bases from J; junction bases left unmatched: 10. This CDR3 is built from 17 residues. Germline V gene lookup returns CDR1 LGHNA and CDR2 YSLEER. The chain's CDR3 is CASRNRGLPATNEKLFF. The CDR3, as DNA: TGCGCCAGCAGAAACAGGGGCCTTCCCGCAACTAATGAAAAACTGTTTTTT.

This clonotype was detected a few times. This chain connects TRBV3-1 to TRBJ2-7, with 7 nucleotides matching TRBD1. Germline CDR1 and CDR2: LGHDT and YNNKEL (reference sequence). The CDR3 is 14 residues long. Losses at the gene ends were 4 bases for V and 4 bases for J; bases not matched to a gene: 7. DNA for the CDR3: TGTGCCAGCAGCCGAAGACAGGGAGCGTACGAGCAGTACTTC. Translation gives CASSRRQGAYEQYF.

The sample holds many counts of this clonotype. The chain carries TRBV24-1 and TRBJ2-3; perhaps TRBD2 as D (6 bases). V gave up 2 bases and J gave up 2 bases, with 10 bases separating them. The CDR3 consists of 15 residues. CDR1 and CDR2 (germline): KGHDR, SFDVKD. In DNA, the CDR3 is TGTGCCACCAGTGATTCGACTAGTATCACAGATACGCAGTATTTT. Its protein is CATSDSTSITDTQYF.

The chain uses TRBV7-2 and TRBJ1-2; D is uncertain. V gave up 4 bases and J gave up 8 bases, with 11 bases separating them. The CDR3 length is 12 residues. Germline assignment: CDR1 SGHTA and CDR2 FQGNSA. The CDR3 DNA is TGTGCCAGCAGCTCCCCGGTCTCGGGCTACACCTTC. Its protein is CASSSPVSGYTF.

This clonotype was counted ten times or more. The rearrangement joins TRBV7-9 to TRBJ2-5; TRBD2 is a possible D gene (5 bases). From germline, CDR1 is SEHNR and CDR2 FQNEAQ (reference sequence). The germline V and J ends were trimmed by 1 base and 4 bases, with 10 bases remaining between them. This CDR3 has 14 amino acids. As DNA, the CDR3 is TGTGCCAGCAGCTTAGAGCCACGGGGAGAGACCCAGTACTTC. This codes for CASSLEPRGETQYF.

The chain combines TRBV4-1 with TRBJ1-1; 8 bases fit TRBD1. With 3 bases clipped from V and 1 base from J, the junction kept 4 bases outside the gene matches. CDR3 length: 15 amino acids. Germline-derived CDR1 and CDR2 are MGHRA and YSYEKL. Written as DNA, the CDR3 is TGCGCCAGCAGCCACCCTGGGACAGGGAACACTGAAGCTTTCTTT. It specifies CASSHPGTGNTEAFF.

The rearrangement links TRBV6-1 to TRBJ2-6; the D gene is possibly TRBD2 (6 bases). The CDR3 runs to 17 residues. Per germline, CDR1 MNHNS and CDR2 SASEGT. Trimming took 5 bases from V and 3 from J, leaving 17 bases between them. The CDR3 DNA reads as TGTGCCAGCAGTCGCCGGGAGATAGGGTTTGGGGCCAACGTCCTGACTTTC. Translated, it gives CASSRREIGFGANVLTF.

This chain connects TRBV27 to TRBJ1-6; TRBD1 is a possible D gene (5 bases). CDR1 is MNHEY, CDR2 SMNVEV, per germline (reference sequence). V dropped 4 bases and J dropped 0 bases, with 13 bases sitting between them. This CDR3 is 17 amino acids long. CDR3 in DNA: TGTGCCAGCAGTTCATTACAGGATAGCTCCTATAATTCACCCCTCCACTTT. Translating it yields CASSSLQDSSYNSPLHF.

This clonotype was seen many times. The rearrangement uses TRBV6-1 and TRBJ1-5, with D unclear. V gave up 7 bases and J gave up 7 bases, with 17 bases separating them. Germline CDR1 reads MNHNS; CDR2 reads SASEGT. The CDR3 loop spans 14 amino acids. CDR3 sequence reads: CASTQPYAAQPQHF. The CDR3, as DNA: TGTGCCAGCACCCAACCGTATGCGGCGCAGCCCCAGCATTTT.

The rearrangement joins TRBV7-9 to TRBJ2-7; D uncertain. Germline values: CDR1 SEHNR, CDR2 FQNEAQ (reference sequence). The CDR3 contains 13 residues. V was clipped by 5 bases and J by 2 bases, with 10 bases between them. DNA of the CDR3: TGTGCCAGCAGCCATTCTACGGCCTACGAGCAGTACTTC. It codes for CASSHSTAYEQYF.

This clonotype was seen repeatedly, ten times or more. The chain uses TRBV13 and TRBJ2-7; D is possibly TRBD2 (6 bases). The CDR3 extends over 14 amino acids. Germline CDR1 reads PRHDT; CDR2 reads FYEKMQ (reference sequence). V was trimmed by 8 bases and J by 6 bases, leaving 20 bases between them. CDR3: CASRIAARGIEQYF. For the CDR3, the DNA is TGTGCCAGCCGTATAGCGGCCCGGGGCATCGAGCAGTACTTC.

This sequence joins TRBV6-1 and TRBJ1-4; D not certain. The CDR3 sequence is 14 residues long. V was cut by 6 bases and J by 7 bases, with 15 bases left in between. Germline CDR1 and CDR2: MNHNS and SASEGT. In DNA form, the CDR3 reads TGTGCCAGCAGCGGGCTCGGGTTAGCTGAAAAACTGTTTTTT. It translates to CASSGLGLAEKLFF.

This clonotype came up many times. The chain has TRBV6-5 and TRBJ1-1; a weak D match, TRBD1 (6 bases). V lost 2 bases, J lost 11 bases, and 15 bases lay in between. The CDR3 length is 13 residues. CDR1 and CDR2 from the germline V gene are MNHEY and SVGAGI. In DNA, the CDR3 is TGTGCCAGCAGTTACCCGACAGGCATAGATGCTTTCTTT. The encoded protein is CASSYPTGIDAFF.

In this sample, this clonotype turned up once. This sequence joins TRBV24-1 and TRBJ2-3; D may correspond to TRBD1 or TRBD2 (6 bases each). The CDR3 runs to 16 residues. Looked up from germline, CDR1 is KGHDR and CDR2 is SFDVKD. V gave up 6 bases and J gave up 6 bases, with 21 bases separating them. The CDR3: CATSIGGLGVLDTQYF. The CDR3 bases are TGTGCCACCAGTATAGGGGGGCTCGGTGTTCTCGATACGCAGTATTTT.

The chain combines TRBV7-9 with TRBJ2-1, with 7 nucleotides matching TRBD2. With 5 bases clipped from V and 5 bases from J, the junction kept 6 bases outside the gene matches. The CDR3 has 14 residues. The V gene's germline CDR1 is SEHNR and CDR2 FQNEAQ (reference sequence). CDR3 sequence reads: CASSKLAADNEQFF. The CDR3, as DNA: TGTGCCAGCAGCAAGCTAGCGGCGGACAATGAGCAGTTCTTC.

Of note for this clonotype: A much larger clonotype is one base distant, so this may be a read error. The V and J genes are TRBV19 and TRBJ1-5; no clear D gene. The V end lost 0 bases, the J end lost 9 bases, and 15 bases lay between the germline ends. Germline loops: CDR1 LNHDA, CDR2 SQIVND (reference sequence). The CDR3 length is 15 residues. DNA of the CDR3: TGTGCCAGTAGTATAGATTACAGCTTCTCAAGGCCCCAGCATTTT. Translated, it gives CASSIDYSFSRPQHF.

This clonotype occurred a few times. V is TRBV6-6 and J is TRBJ1-2; D uncertain. The CDR3 runs to 13 residues. V was trimmed by 0 bases and J by 8 bases, leaving 10 bases between them. Per germline, CDR1 MNHNY and CDR2 SVGAGI (reference sequence). CDR3 loop: CASSYSEVDGYTF. DNA of the CDR3: TGTGCCAGCAGTTACTCAGAAGTTGACGGCTACACCTTC.

This sequence joins TRBV7-6 and TRBJ2-5, with D uncertain. Germline V gene data show CDR1 as SGHVS and CDR2 as FNYEAQ. The CDR3 extends over 14 amino acids. The V and J ends lost 3 bases and 2 bases respectively, with 10 bases between them. The CDR3 DNA reads TGTGCCAGCAGCTTTCGGTTCGGGCAAGAGACCCAGTACTTC. Its translation: CASSFRFGQETQYF.

The V gene is TRBV7-8, the J gene TRBJ2-7; 7 nucleotides line up with TRBD2. This CDR3 contains 16 residues. Germline V lookup: CDR1 SGHVS, CDR2 FQNEAQ. Germline trimming cut 3 bases from V and 4 bases from J; bases unmatched to any gene: 12. The CDR3 reads CASSFFGASGRYEQYF. As DNA, the CDR3 is TGTGCCAGCAGCTTCTTTGGGGCTAGCGGTCGATACGAGCAGTACTTC.

Points on this clonotype: A much larger clone is a single base away; this may be a read error. The CDR3 nucleotides are TGTGCCAGCGGTTCTCACAGCGGGAGGGCCCAAGAGACCCAGTACTTC. Encoded protein: CASGSHSGRAQETQYF. This rearrangement joins TRBV27 to TRBJ2-5; 10 bases fit TRBD2. The CDR3 loop spans 16 amino acids. CDR1 MNHEY and CDR2 SMNVEV come from the germline V gene (reference sequence). V lost 8 bases and J lost 1; bases outside the gene matches: 10.

Ten or more counts support this clonotype. The genes are TRBV11-3 and TRBJ2-2; perhaps TRBD1 as D (5 bases). This CDR3 is 15 amino acids long. Germline V gives CDR1 SGHNT, CDR2 YENEEA. V was pared by 4 bases and J by 2 bases, with 11 bases between. CDR3 coding DNA: TGTGCCAGCAGCTCTTTGACAGAAAACACCGGGGAGCTGTTTTTT. Translated: CASSSLTENTGELFF.